The 11 T cell receptor beta chains below were found in one sample sequenced in a study of vaccination and CD4 T cells after COVID-19. Their recognized antigens are unknown. The sample's treatment: approximately nine-day PBMC culture with coronavirus spike peptide pools or control peptides (ViraFEST assay). The study sequenced cultured CD4+ T cell DNA using the Oncomine TCR Beta short-read assay. Using its own MiXCR run on the PCR reads, TCRdb lists one record per CDR3 protein. The sample lists just under 9,000 distinct CDR3 sequences, 50% to 60% occurring once. The sequenced material came from CD4+ T cells from blood, cultured in vitro. The receptors derive from a human donor who had recovered from COVID-19.

This clonotype was observed a single time. The chain joins TRBV15 to TRBJ2-3; D is uncertain. Germline CDR1 reads LNHNV; CDR2 reads YYDKDF (reference sequence). This CDR3 comprises 13 residues. V lost 3 bases and J 4 bases, leaving 8 bases between the germline ends. The DNA of the CDR3 is TGTGCCACCAGCAGTCGCCTGGCAGATACGCAGTATTTT. Its translation is CATSSRLADTQYF.

The sample holds a few counts of this clonotype. The V call is TRBV7-6, the J call TRBJ1-3; TRBD1 matches 7 bases. This CDR3 is 16 amino acids long. J was trimmed by 4 bases and V by 5 bases; bases with no gene match: 11. The V gene's germline CDR1 is SGHVS and CDR2 FNYEAQ. CDR3 protein: CASSQRNTGVGNTIYF. CDR3 nucleotides: TGTGCCAGCAGCCAACGAAACACAGGGGTCGGAAACACCATATATTTT.

The chain carries TRBV6-1 and TRBJ1-2; 7 bases fit TRBD1. Trimming at V came to 6 bases and at J to 6 bases, leaving 10 bases not matched to a gene. The CDR3 has 14 residues. Looked up from germline, CDR1 is MNHNS and CDR2 is SASEGT. CDR3 sequence: CASSKLQGKNGYTF. In nucleotides, the CDR3 is TGTGCCAGCAGCAAGTTACAGGGGAAGAATGGCTACACCTTC.

The chain joins TRBV20-1 to TRBJ2-3; the D gene is possibly TRBD2 (7 bases). The length of the CDR3 is 15 residues. Between the trimmed V and J ends, which lost 7 bases and 5 bases, there was a span of 22 bases. The germline V gene has CDR1 DFQATT and CDR2 SNEGSKA (reference sequence). The CDR3 region is CSGVGGREFRDTQYF. Written as DNA, the CDR3 is TGCAGTGGAGTGGGGGGGCGCGAGTTCCGAGATACGCAGTATTTT.

This chain uses TRBV20-1 with TRBJ2-7, with TRBD2 identical over 10 bases. The CDR3 runs to 14 residues. With V trimmed by 5 bases and J by 2 bases, 6 bases remained unmatched. Looked up from germline, CDR1 is DFQATT and CDR2 is SNEGSKA (reference sequence). For the CDR3, the DNA is TGCAGTGCTTCACGGACTAGCGGAGCCTACGAGCAGTACTTC. Protein: CSASRTSGAYEQYF.

The chain is built from TRBV21-1 and TRBJ2-7; the table assigns TRBD1, which was not confirmed against the DNA. TRBV21-1 is noted as a pseudogene. CDR3 length: 17 residues. CDR3 loop: CASSKGRRFPGPHEQYF. CDR3 in DNA: TGTGCCAGCAGCAAAGGGAGGAGGTTCCCCGGTCCCCACGAGCAGTACTTC.

This clonotype is large in the sample. The chain carries TRBV10-3 and TRBJ2-1; 14 bases agree with TRBD2. This CDR3 has 14 amino acids. The junction had 5 bases not matched to a gene; V was cut back by 9 bases and J by 7 bases. Germline loops: CDR1 ENHRY, CDR2 SYGVKD. CDR3 in amino acids: CAIAGTSGGNEQFF. CDR3 in DNA: TGTGCCATTGCCGGGACTAGCGGGGGTAATGAGCAGTTCTTC.

V and J are TRBV19 and TRBJ1-1; 7 nucleotides align to TRBD1. The CDR3 consists of 18 residues. The germline gives CDR1 LNHDA, CDR2 SQIVND (reference sequence). V shed 7 bases and J 2 bases; nucleotides not matched to a gene: 19. CDR3 residues: CASTLYTMGQLANTEAFF. Here the CDR3 DNA reads TGTGCCAGTACCCTATACACCATGGGACAGTTAGCTAACACTGAAGCTTTCTTT.

This clonotype is labeled as medium-sized. The chain carries TRBV27 and TRBJ1-5; D is unresolved. CDR1 and CDR2 from the germline V gene are MNHEY and SMNVEV (reference sequence). The CDR3 length is 13 residues. V lost 3 bases to trimming and J lost 7 bases, with 10 bases between them. CDR3 in amino acids: CASSFGRLQPQHF. CDR3 DNA: TGTGCCAGCAGTTTTGGGAGGCTACAGCCCCAGCATTTT.

The chain combines TRBV7-9 with TRBJ1-2; 8 nucleotides align to TRBD1. The CDR3 runs to 17 residues. Trimming at V came to 3 bases and at J to 4 bases, leaving 13 bases not matched to a gene. Germline V gene data show CDR1 as SEHNR and CDR2 as FQNEAQ (reference sequence). CDR3 amino acids: CASSLTGTGDPVYGYTF. As DNA, the CDR3 is TGTGCCAGCAGCTTGACCGGGACAGGTGACCCTGTCTATGGCTACACCTTC.

This clonotype appeared once. In nucleotides, the CDR3 is TGCAGTGCTAGGGGGGAGTGGAGGGAAAAACTGTTTTTT. This encodes CSARGEWREKLFF. The chain has TRBV20-1 and TRBJ1-4, with a tentative D call TRBD1 (5 bases). Per the germline V gene, CDR1 is DFQATT and CDR2 is SNEGSKA (reference sequence). V lost 3 bases to trimming and J lost 8 bases, with 13 bases between them. The CDR3 spans 13 residues.